The 27 T cell receptor beta chains in this list originate from one sample, sequenced in a study of T cell responses to AZD1222 COVID-19 vaccine. Assay: immunoSEQ multiplex PCR; the TCRdb copy retains only in-frame clones and omits some. The sample shows roughly 97,000 clones, roughly 88% of them seen only once. The sequencing used peripheral blood, collected on day 0 of AZD1222 vaccination. These receptors all stem from an adult in good health.

This clone was picked up one time. Here the CDR3 reads CASSLRTDKETQYF. The DNA for the CDR3 is TGTGCCAGCAGCCTAAGGACTGACAAAGAGACCCAGTACTTC. The V and J genes are TRBV5-4 and TRBJ2-5; tentatively, D is TRBD2 (5 bases). The V end was cut by 4 bases, the J end by 3 bases, with 13 bases between. In germline, CDR1 is SGHNT, CDR2 YYREEE (reference sequence). The CDR3 contains 14 residues.

This chain links TRBV18 with TRBJ1-6; D is unresolved. Trimming stripped 2 bases from V and 9 bases from J, with 14 bases between. The length of the CDR3 is 15 residues. The V gene's germline CDR1 is KGHSH and CDR2 LQKENI. The CDR3 DNA follows: TGTGCCAGCTCACCAGTCCTGGGAGGTAGTTCACCCCTCCACTTT. It translates to CASSPVLGGSSPLHF.

This clone was counted a single time. This chain connects TRBV7-9 to TRBJ1-1; TRBD1 aligns across 10 bases. The V gene's germline CDR1 is SEHNR and CDR2 FQNEAQ (reference sequence). CDR3 length equals 16 residues. V shed 5 bases and J 4 bases; nucleotides not matched to a gene: 10. The CDR3 DNA reads as TGTGCCAGCAGCCCAATGATAAGGACAGGGGGCACTGAAGCTTTCTTT. It codes for CASSPMIRTGGTEAFF.

The chain carries TRBV5-4 and TRBJ1-1, with no clear D. The CDR3 spans 15 residues. Trimming took off 0 bases at V and 3 bases at J, with 12 bases between the two ends. CDR1 and CDR2 (germline): SGHNT, YYREEE (reference sequence). CDR3 coding DNA: TGTGCCAGCAGCTTGGCCGGTAAGCCAGACACTGAAGCTTTCTTT. This sequence encodes CASSLAGKPDTEAFF. The variable domain in full, with the rest retrieved from reference TRBV5-4 and TRBJ1-1, is ETGVTQSPTHLIKTRGQQVTLRCSSQSGHNTVSWYQQALGQGPQFIFQYYREEENGRGNFPPRFSGLQFPNYSSELNVNALELDDSALYLCASSLAGKPDTEAFFGQGTRLTVV.

The chain is built from TRBV7-2 and TRBJ2-3; 8 nucleotides agree with TRBD1. Germline V lookup: CDR1 SGHTA, CDR2 FQGNSA. The CDR3 length is 16 residues. Losses at the gene ends were 4 bases for V and 2 bases for J; bases not matched to a gene: 8. The CDR3 loop reads CASSSQGAVFTDTQYF. CDR3 in DNA: TGTGCCAGCAGCTCCCAGGGGGCCGTTTTCACAGATACGCAGTATTTT.

The chain uses TRBV2 and TRBJ2-3, with 11 bases aligning to TRBD2. Germline trimming cut 5 bases from V and 0 bases from J; bases unmatched to any gene: 4. Germline V lookup: CDR1 SNHLY, CDR2 FYNNEI. The length of the CDR3 is 16 residues. The CDR3 sequence: CASSPRLAGSTDTQYF. CDR3 in DNA: TGTGCCAGCAGTCCCAGACTAGCGGGGAGCACAGATACGCAGTATTTT.

The CDR3 spells CASSVDGLAYGYTF. In nucleotides, the CDR3 is TGTGCCAGCAGCGTAGATGGGCTTGCCTATGGCTACACCTTC. V gene TRBV9 combines with J gene TRBJ1-2; D unresolved. This CDR3 comprises 14 residues. Germline V lookup: CDR1 SGDLS, CDR2 YYNGEE. Trimming removed 0 bases at V and 4 bases at J, with 10 bases between.

The rearrangement uses TRBV24-1 and TRBJ1-2; possible D gene TRBD1, 6 bases. Germline CDR1 is KGHDR and CDR2 is SFDVKD. V was trimmed by 3 bases and J by 8 bases, leaving 18 bases between them. CDR3 length: 15 residues. CDR3 sequence reads: CATSDHLQGNSGYTF. Here the CDR3 DNA reads TGTGCCACCAGTGATCACCTTCAGGGGAATTCGGGCTACACCTTC.

V is TRBV28 and J is TRBJ2-3; TRBD2 aligns across 9 bases. V dropped 5 bases and J dropped 1; count of bases not matched to a gene: 4. CDR1 MDHEN and CDR2 SYDVKM come from the germline V gene. The CDR3 runs 15 residues. The CDR3 region has the DNA TGTGCCAGCAGTATAAGACTAGCGGGCACAGATACGCAGTATTTT. Residues: CASSIRLAGTDTQYF.

The chain has TRBV2 and TRBJ2-7; TRBD1 aligns across 8 bases. V lost 8 bases to trimming and J lost 2 bases; unmatched junction nucleotides: 5. Germline V gene lookup returns CDR1 SNHLY and CDR2 FYNNEI. This CDR3 has 13 residues. The DNA for the CDR3 is TGTGCCAGCGACAGGGGAAGGGCCTACGAGCAGTACTTC. Protein: CASDRGRAYEQYF.

The rearrangement joins TRBV25-1 to TRBJ1-1, with D unclear. Germline lookup yields CDR1 MGHDK and CDR2 SYGVNS. This CDR3 spans 14 amino acids. V was shortened by 1 base and J by 1 base, with 7 bases between the two germline ends. CDR3 in DNA: TGTGCCAGCAGTGAATCCCAGGAGAACACTGAAGCTTTCTTT. Its protein product is CASSESQENTEAFF.

J is TRBJ2-1 and V is TRBV6-1; TRBD1 matches 10 bases. Trimming at V came to 3 bases and at J to 9 bases, leaving 8 bases not matched to a gene. This CDR3 spans 15 amino acids. CDR1 is MNHNS, CDR2 SASEGT, per germline. CDR3 in amino acids: CASSDKGQGILEQFF. The CDR3 nucleotides read TGTGCCAGCAGTGACAAGGGACAGGGGATTCTTGAGCAGTTCTTC.

The chain combines TRBV25-1 with TRBJ1-2; TRBD1 agrees at 8 bases. CDR3 length: 14 residues. Germline loops: CDR1 MGHDK, CDR2 SYGVNS. With V trimmed by 6 bases and J by 2 bases, 5 bases remained unmatched. CDR3 residues: CASSYGQGNYGYTF. CDR3 DNA sequence: TGTGCCAGCAGCTATGGACAGGGAAACTATGGCTACACCTTC.

The J gene is TRBJ2-7, the V gene TRBV7-2, with D possibly being TRBD2 (5 bases). The CDR3 is 14 amino acids. The ends were cut back, 5 bases at V and 2 bases at J, with 13 bases in the middle. In germline, CDR1 is SGHTA, CDR2 FQGNSA. CDR3 sequence reads: CASSPRRDTYEQYF. The CDR3 nucleotides are TGTGCCAGCAGCCCGCGCCGGGATACCTACGAGCAGTACTTC.

The chain employs TRBV9 and TRBJ1-1, with D possibly matching TRBD1 (6 bases). The CDR3 covers 15 residues. Germline CDR1 reads SGDLS; CDR2 reads YYNGEE. The ends were cut back, 2 bases at V and 10 bases at J, with 21 bases in the middle. For the CDR3, the DNA is TGTGCCAGCAGCGTGACTGGGGGCGACGATCACGGAGCTTTCTTT. Translating gives CASSVTGGDDHGAFF.

The V call is TRBV6-2 or TRBV6-3, the J call TRBJ1-1; maybe TRBD1 (5 bases). The V gene lost 5 bases and the J gene lost 4 bases, with 26 bases spanning the gap. The CDR3 totals 18 residues. Germline V gives CDR1 MNHEY, CDR2 SVGEGT. CDR3 protein: CASSTALGTVGRGTEAFF. CDR3 DNA: TGTGCCAGCAGTACGGCCCTGGGGACCGTCGGGAGGGGCACTGAAGCTTTCTTT.

The chain uses TRBV27 and TRBJ2-7; TRBD1 or TRBD2 may be the D gene (5 bases each). The CDR3 has 13 amino acids. Germline V gene lookup returns CDR1 MNHEY and CDR2 SMNVEV (reference sequence). V shed 2 bases and J shed 1 base, with 6 bases lying between them. This CDR3 is CASSLGGSYEQYF. The CDR3 DNA reads TGTGCCAGCAGTTTAGGGGGATCCTACGAGCAGTACTTC.

V is TRBV7-9 and J is TRBJ1-2; 7 nucleotides match TRBD1. After removal of 5 bases from V and 4 bases from J, the junction contained 7 bases not matched to a gene. Germline values: CDR1 SEHNR, CDR2 FQNEAQ (reference sequence). The CDR3 length is 14 residues. The CDR3 sequence: CASSLGQATYGYTF. CDR3 bases: TGTGCCAGCAGCCTCGGACAGGCAACCTATGGCTACACCTTC.

The rearrangement links TRBV7-2 to TRBJ2-1, with 9 bases lining up with TRBD2. The germline gives CDR1 SGHTA, CDR2 FQGNSA. CDR3 length: 16 residues. The ends lost 1 base at V and 3 bases at J; junction bases unmatched: 4. The CDR3 DNA reads TGTGCCAGCAGCTTAGGGGCGGGAGGGGGCTACAATGAGCAGTTCTTC. Its protein product is CASSLGAGGGYNEQFF. The variable domain in full, completed from reference TRBV7-2 and TRBJ2-1, reads GAGVSQSPSNKVTEKGKDVELRCDPISGHTALYWYRQSLGQGLEFLIYFQGNSAPDKSGLPSDRFSAERTGGSVSTLTIQRTQQEDSAVYLCASSLGAGGGYNEQFFGPGTRLTVL.

The chain recombines TRBV9 with TRBJ2-3; 8 bases match TRBD2. The CDR3 consists of 17 residues. Looked up from germline, CDR1 is SGDLS and CDR2 is YYNGEE. V trimming: 0 bases; J trimming: 4 bases; junction bases outside the gene matches: 10. The chain's CDR3 is CASSVAFVTGGADTQYF. Here the CDR3 DNA reads TGTGCCAGCAGCGTAGCCTTTGTGACGGGAGGGGCAGATACGCAGTATTTT. Supplemented by reference TRBV9 and TRBJ2-3, the full variable domain reads DSGVTQTPKHLITATGQRVTLRCSPRSGDLSVYWYQQSLDQGLQFLIQYYNGEERAKGNILERFSAQQFPDLHSELNLSSLELGDSALYFCASSVAFVTGGADTQYFGPGTRLTVL.

V and J are TRBV7-2 and TRBJ1-2, with TRBD1 matching 7 bases. Germline CDR1 SGHTA, CDR2 FQGNSA. There are 14 residues in the CDR3. J lost 4 bases, V lost 5 bases, and 7 bases had no gene match. The DNA of the CDR3 is TGTGCCAGCAGCCCATGGACAGGCAGCTATGGCTACACCTTC. Protein: CASSPWTGSYGYTF.

The V call is TRBV9, the J call TRBJ2-5, with D perhaps matching TRBD2 (7 bases). Germline CDR1 SGDLS, CDR2 YYNGEE. There are 15 residues in the CDR3. With 3 bases removed from V and 4 bases from J, the gap between germline ends came to 16 bases. CDR3 nucleotides: TGTGCCAGCAGCGACCTAGGGGGGGTGTCAGAGACCCAGTACTTC. Amino acid sequence: CASSDLGGVSETQYF.

The chain uses TRBV7-2 and TRBJ1-2; no clear D. Looked up from germline, CDR1 is SGHTA and CDR2 is FQGNSA. The length of the CDR3 is 15 residues. Deletions cut 6 bases from V and 2 bases from J, with 16 bases between. This chain's CDR3 is CASSQSIGVNYGYTF. In DNA, the CDR3 is TGTGCCAGCAGTCAATCCATCGGGGTAAACTATGGCTACACCTTC.

The chain uses TRBV5-5 and TRBJ1-1; no clear D. Germline V gene data show CDR1 as SGHKS and CDR2 as YYEKEE (reference sequence). Deletions cut 5 bases from V and 3 bases from J, with 5 bases between. There are 11 residues in the CDR3. CDR3 nucleotide sequence: TGTGCCAGCAGGACCCACACTGAAGCTTTCTTT. It yields the protein CASRTHTEAFF. Combining the CDR3 with reference TRBV5-5 and TRBJ1-1 gives the whole variable domain DAGVTQSPTHLIKTRGQQVTLRCSPISGHKSVSWYQQVLGQGPQFIFQYYEKEERGRGNFPDRFSARQFPNYSSELNVNALLLGDSALYLCASRTHTEAFFGQGTRLTVV.

CDR3 amino acids: CAISDPGLVGTDTQYF. In nucleotides, the CDR3 is TGTGCCATCAGTGATCCGGGACTCGTAGGTACAGATACGCAGTATTTT. The genes are TRBV10-3 and TRBJ2-3; D might be TRBD2 (6 bases). CDR3 length: 16 amino acids. The V end lost 3 bases, the J end lost 3 bases, and 16 bases lay between the germline ends. Germline V lookup: CDR1 ENHRY, CDR2 SYGVKD.

The chain has TRBV6-5 and TRBJ2-7; D ambiguous. The CDR3 loop spans 12 amino acids. CDR1 is MNHEY and CDR2 is SVGAGI in the germline V gene. V gave up 6 bases and J gave up 3 bases, with 9 bases separating them. Here the CDR3 reads CASSDGSYEQYF. In DNA, the CDR3 is TGTGCCAGCAGCGACGGAAGCTACGAGCAGTACTTC.

The rearrangement joins TRBV28 to TRBJ2-2; D call uncertain. Germline V gene data show CDR1 as MDHEN and CDR2 as SYDVKM. CDR3 length equals 15 residues. V lost 2 bases and J lost 6, with 13 bases in between. CDR3 bases: TGTGCCAGCAGTTTACCGGGTAAAGGGTCCGGGGAGCTGTTTTTT. Its translation is CASSLPGKGSGELFF.